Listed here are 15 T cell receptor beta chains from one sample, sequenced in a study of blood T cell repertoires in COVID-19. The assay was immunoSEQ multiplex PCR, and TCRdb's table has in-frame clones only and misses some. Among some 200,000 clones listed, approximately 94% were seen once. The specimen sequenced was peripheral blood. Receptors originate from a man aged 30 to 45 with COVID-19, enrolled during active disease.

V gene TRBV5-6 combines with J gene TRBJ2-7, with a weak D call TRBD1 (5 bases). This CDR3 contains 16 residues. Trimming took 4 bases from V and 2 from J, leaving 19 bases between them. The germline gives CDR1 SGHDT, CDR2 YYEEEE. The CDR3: CASSRLVGQVTYEQYF. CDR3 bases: TGTGCCAGCAGCCGCCTCGTGGGGCAGGTTACCTACGAGCAGTACTTC.

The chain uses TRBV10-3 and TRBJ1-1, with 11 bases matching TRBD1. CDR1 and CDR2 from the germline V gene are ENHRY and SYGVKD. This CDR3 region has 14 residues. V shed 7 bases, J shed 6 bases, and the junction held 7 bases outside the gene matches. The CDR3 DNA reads TGTGCCATCAAGCCGGGACAGGGGGTGTCTGAAGCTTTCTTT. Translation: CAIKPGQGVSEAFF.

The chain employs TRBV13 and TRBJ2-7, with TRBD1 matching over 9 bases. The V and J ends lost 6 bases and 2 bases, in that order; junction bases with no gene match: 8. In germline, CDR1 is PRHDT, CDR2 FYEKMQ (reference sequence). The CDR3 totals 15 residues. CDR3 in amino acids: CASSPYGTGPYEQYF. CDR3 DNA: TGTGCCAGCAGTCCCTACGGGACAGGGCCCTACGAGCAGTACTTC. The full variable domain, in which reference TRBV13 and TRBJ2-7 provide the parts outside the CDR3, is AAGVIQSPRHLIKEKRETATLKCYPIPRHDTVYWYQQGPGQDPQFLISFYEKMQSDKGSIPDRFSAQQFSDYHSELNMSSLELGDSALYFCASSPYGTGPYEQYFGPGTRLTVT.

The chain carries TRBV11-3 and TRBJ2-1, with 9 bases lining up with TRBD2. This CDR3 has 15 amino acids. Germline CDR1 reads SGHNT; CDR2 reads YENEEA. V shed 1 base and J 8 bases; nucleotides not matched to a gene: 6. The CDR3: CASSLVASGVYEQFF. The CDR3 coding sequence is TGTGCCAGCAGCTTAGTGGCTAGCGGGGTCTATGAGCAGTTCTTC.

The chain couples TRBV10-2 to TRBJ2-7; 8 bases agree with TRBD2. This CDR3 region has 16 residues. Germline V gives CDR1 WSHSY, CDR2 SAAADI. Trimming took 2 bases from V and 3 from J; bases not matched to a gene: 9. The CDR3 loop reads CASSEKYPSGGYEQYF. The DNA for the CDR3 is TGCGCCAGCAGTGAGAAATATCCCAGCGGGGGCTACGAGCAGTACTTC.

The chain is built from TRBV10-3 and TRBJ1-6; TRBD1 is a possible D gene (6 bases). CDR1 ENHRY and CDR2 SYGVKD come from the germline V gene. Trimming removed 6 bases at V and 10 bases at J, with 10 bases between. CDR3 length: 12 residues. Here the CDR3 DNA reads TGTGCCATCAGCACAGGGCAATCACCCCTCCACTTT. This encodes CAISTGQSPLHF.

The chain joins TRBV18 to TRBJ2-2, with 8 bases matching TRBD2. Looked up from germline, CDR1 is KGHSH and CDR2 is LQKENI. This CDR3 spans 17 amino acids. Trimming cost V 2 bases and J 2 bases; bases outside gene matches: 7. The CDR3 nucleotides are TGTGCCAGCTCACCATCGCCGAGCGGGGGCAACACCGGGGAGCTGTTTTTT. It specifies CASSPSPSGGNTGELFF. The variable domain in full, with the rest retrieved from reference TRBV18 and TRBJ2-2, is NAGVMQNPRHLVRRRGQEARLRCSPMKGHSHVYWYRQLPEEGLKFMVYLQKENIIDESGMPKERFSAEFPKEGPSILRIQQVVRGDSAAYFCASSPSPSGGNTGELFFGEGSRLTVL.

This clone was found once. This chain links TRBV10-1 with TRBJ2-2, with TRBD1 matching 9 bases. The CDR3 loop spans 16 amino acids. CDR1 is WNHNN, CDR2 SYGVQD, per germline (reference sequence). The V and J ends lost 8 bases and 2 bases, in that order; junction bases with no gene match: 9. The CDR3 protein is CASDTGGYTNTGELFF. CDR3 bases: TGCGCCAGCGACACAGGGGGCTACACTAACACCGGGGAGCTGTTTTTT.

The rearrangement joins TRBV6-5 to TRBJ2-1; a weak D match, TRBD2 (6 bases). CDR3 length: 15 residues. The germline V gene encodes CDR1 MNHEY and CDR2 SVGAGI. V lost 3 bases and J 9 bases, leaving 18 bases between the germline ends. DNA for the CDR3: TGTGCCAGCAGTTATGGAGGGCCCGAGGTGGGTGAGCAGTTCTTC. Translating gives CASSYGGPEVGEQFF.

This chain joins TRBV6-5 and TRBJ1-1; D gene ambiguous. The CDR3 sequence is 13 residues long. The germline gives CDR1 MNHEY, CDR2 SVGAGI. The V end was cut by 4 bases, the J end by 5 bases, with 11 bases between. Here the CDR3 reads CASSLEGETEAFF. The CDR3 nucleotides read TGTGCCAGCAGTTTGGAGGGAGAGACTGAAGCTTTCTTT.

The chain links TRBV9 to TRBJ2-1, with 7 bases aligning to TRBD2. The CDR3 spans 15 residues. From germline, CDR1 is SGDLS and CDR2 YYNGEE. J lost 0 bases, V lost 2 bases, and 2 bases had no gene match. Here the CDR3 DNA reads TGTGCCAGCAGCGTTCGGGGGGACTCCTACAATGAGCAGTTCTTC. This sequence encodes CASSVRGDSYNEQFF. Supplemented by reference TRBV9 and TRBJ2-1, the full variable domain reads DSGVTQTPKHLITATGQRVTLRCSPRSGDLSVYWYQQSLDQGLQFLIQYYNGEERAKGNILERFSAQQFPDLHSELNLSSLELGDSALYFCASSVRGDSYNEQFFGPGTRLTVL.

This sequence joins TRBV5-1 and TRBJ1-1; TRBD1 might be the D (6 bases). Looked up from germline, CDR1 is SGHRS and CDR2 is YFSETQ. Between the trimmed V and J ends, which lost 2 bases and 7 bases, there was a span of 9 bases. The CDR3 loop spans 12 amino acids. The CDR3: CASSLQGDEAFF. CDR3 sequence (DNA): TGCGCCAGCAGCTTACAGGGAGATGAAGCTTTCTTT.

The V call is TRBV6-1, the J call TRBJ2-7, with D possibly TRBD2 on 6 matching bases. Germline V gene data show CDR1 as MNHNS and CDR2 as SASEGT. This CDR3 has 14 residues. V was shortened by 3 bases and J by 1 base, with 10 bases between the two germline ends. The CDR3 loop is CASSDGTPSYEQYF. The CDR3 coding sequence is TGTGCCAGCAGTGACGGGACTCCTTCCTACGAGCAGTACTTC.

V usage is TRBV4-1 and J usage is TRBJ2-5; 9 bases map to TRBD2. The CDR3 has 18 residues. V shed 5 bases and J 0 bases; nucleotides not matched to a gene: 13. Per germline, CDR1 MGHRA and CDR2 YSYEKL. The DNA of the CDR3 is TGCGCCAGCAGCTCCGGCCGTGGGAGCGGGGGGTACCAAGAGACCCAGTACTTC. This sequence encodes CASSSGRGSGGYQETQYF.

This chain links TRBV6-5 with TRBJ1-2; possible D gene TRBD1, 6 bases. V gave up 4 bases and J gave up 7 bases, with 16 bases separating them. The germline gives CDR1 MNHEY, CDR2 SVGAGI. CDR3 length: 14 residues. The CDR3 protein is CASSFQQGSSGYTF. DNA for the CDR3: TGTGCCAGCAGTTTTCAACAGGGCAGCAGTGGCTACACCTTC.